This T cell receptor beta chain comes out of a study of blood T cell repertoires in COVID-19. About the research overall: Some COVID-19 samples were acute and others convalescent; all came from the United States, Italy and Spain.

As processed by the authors: Counts of nucleated cells, estimated from reference gene primer amplification, were obtained. The repertoire was sequenced with immunoSEQ multiplex PCR; TCRdb's copy has only in-frame clones and lacks some. For V, J and clone size, that table is used; D and trimming come from the DNA. The data hold approximately 220,000 clones, with approximately 80% observed a single time. The germline V gene encodes CDR1 MNHEY and CDR2 SMNVEV (reference sequence). With 6 bases removed from V and 2 bases from J, the gap between germline ends came to 17 bases. This CDR3 comprises 16 residues.

The chain carries TRBV27 and TRBJ2-1; possibly TRBD1 for D (6 bases). The specimen was peripheral blood. The clonotype comes from a woman over 75 with acute or convalescent COVID-19. This CDR3 reads CASRGAPQGTYNEQFF. The CDR3 DNA sequence: TGTGCCAGCAGGGGGGCACCTCAAGGGACCTACAATGAGCAGTTCTTC.